This note documents a single T cell receptor (beta chain) sequence. This clone is considered medium-sized (0.01 to 0.1%). Its target antigen remains unknown. No clone much larger than this one lies a single base away; base qualities are absent. The same CDR3 also results from other DNA sequences found in this sample. TCRB CDR3 regions were amplified from about 2 ug genomic DNA, or all available DNA if less, using the immunoSEQ assay. Multiplex PCR used 60 forward primers for TCR V beta segments and 13 reverse primers for J beta segments. Synthetic control templates were spiked into each sample at limiting dilution to estimate reads per starting template. The Illumina HiSeq System generated sequencing reads of 87 bp. On the study's bioinformatics: PCR and sequencing errors were removed by merging closely related sequences with a nearest neighbor algorithm. TCR overlap was measured as the percentage of unique tumor TCR beta sequences also present in the same patient's peripheral blood. This immuneACCESS table, as held by TCRdb, lists in-frame sequences with V and J called but not all clones. Of the missing ones, under half trace to an unresolved V gene in checked studies; the others have no known cause. V, J and clone size reflect that table, while D and trimming were determined from the DNA. The sample yields roughly 87,000 clones; less than 90% were counted once. Under 8% of the sample is held by the ten biggest clonotypes.

The CDR3 spans 15 residues, from the cysteine through the phenylalanine. Only the CDR3 region is kept as DNA, spanning 45 bases read in frame from base 1. CDR1 and CDR2 are drawn from the germline V gene: SGHRS, YFSETQ. V has 0 bases trimmed and J has 3 bases trimmed; junction bases matching no gene number 2. The data were taken from a study of glioma-infiltrating T cells after dendritic cell vaccination listed by TCRdb under 2016. Study-level background: Of the approximately 15 glioblastoma patients in the cohort, all drawn from Phase I and II dendritic cell vaccination trials, 9 were newly diagnosed and 6 had recurrent disease. Each patient was given three intradermal dendritic cell vaccine injections, spaced two weeks apart, in the arm below the axilla. Between about 2002 and 2013, the patients were given dendritic cell vaccination pulsed with autologous tumor lysate. The vaccine consisted of monocyte-derived dendritic cells cultured seven to eight days with IL-4 and GM-CSF, then pulsed overnight with autologous tumor lysate. Deep sequencing of TCR beta CDR3 regions was used to quantify tumor-infiltrating lymphocyte content and compare tumor and blood repertoires in dendritic cell-vaccinated glioblastoma patients. Survival after dendritic cell vaccination was correlated with TCR sequencing metrics such as TIL content and the overlap between tumor and blood repertoires.

Overall study outcomes, separate from this receptor: The three-group TCR overlap response model was described as speculative and requiring prospective validation. The cohort was small and heterogeneous, only a few patients had full blood and tumor sets, and even fewer had initial-recurrent tumor pairs. TCR clonality showed no direct relationship with survival, which suggests that a diverse polyclonal response may matter. After dendritic cell vaccination, a higher estimated pretreatment TIL content predicted longer time to progression and longer overall survival.

The label giving this sample's time point can be read as: after dendritic cell vaccination, including at tumor progression/relapse. To be selected, patients needed enough residual fresh-frozen tumor tissue and more than two years of available survival data. Molecular status otherwise varied across the glioblastoma patients, but none of them carried an isocitrate dehydrogenase mutation. PBMC collection took place before vaccination, two weeks after the third vaccination, and at tumor progression if progression occurred. The Qiagen DNeasy Blood extraction Kit was used to extract genomic DNA. The starting material was blood, obtained after dendritic cell vaccination. This sequence originates from a human donor with glioblastoma. The rearranged segments are TRBV5-1 and TRBJ1-4; TRBD1 matches 7 bases in the middle. The DNA sequence is TGCGCCAGCAGCTTGGGACAGGGCTCTAATGAAAAACTGTTTTTT. Protein translation: CASSLGQGSNEKLFF.